The next 8 T cell receptor beta chains were all read from a single sample in a study of CD8+ T cells in alopecia areata. Treatment described: oral pan-JAK inhibitor, 5-10 mg twice daily. Extraction of RNA preceded its reverse transcription into cDNA, which served as the sequencing template. Sequencing was performed with immunoSEQ multiplex PCR; in TCRdb, only in-frame clones are kept and a portion is missing. The table has 200,000 to 250,000 clones, more than 45% seen once. Sequenced material: CD4+ T cells sorted from blood, taken at week 4, from a patient treated with tofacitinib. Every receptor here comes from a human donor with alopecia areata.

This clone turned up a few times. J is TRBJ2-3 and V is TRBV11-2; a possible D gene is TRBD1 (5 bases). Germline V gene sequence: CDR1 SGHAT, CDR2 FQNNGV. With 5 bases removed from V and 1 base from J, the gap between germline ends came to 10 bases. The length of the CDR3 is 14 residues. CDR3 protein: CASSGHLGTDTQYF. The CDR3 nucleotides are TGTGCCAGCAGCGGACACCTTGGCACAGATACGCAGTATTTT.

The V call is TRBV5-1, the J call TRBJ2-3; D remains unclear. Trimming left V 1 base short and J 3 bases short, with 9 bases between. There are 14 residues in the CDR3. Germline V gene sequence: CDR1 SGHRS, CDR2 YFSETQ. CDR3 amino acids: CASSLTRVTDTQYF. CDR3 nucleotides: TGCGCCAGCAGCTTGACTCGGGTAACAGATACGCAGTATTTT. Full variable domain (remainder filled in from reference TRBV5-1 and TRBJ2-3): KAGVTQTPRYLIKTRGQQVTLSCSPISGHRSVSWYQQTPGQGLQFLFEYFSETQRNKGNFPGRFSGRQFSNSRSEMNVSTLELGDSALYLCASSLTRVTDTQYFGPGTRLTVL.

This clone appeared a few times. This chain links TRBV5-6 with TRBJ2-5, with TRBD1 matching 9 bases. Looked up from germline, CDR1 is SGHDT and CDR2 is YYEEEE. The CDR3 extends over 17 amino acids. Trimming at V came to 2 bases and at J to 4 bases, leaving 12 bases not matched to a gene. CDR3 in amino acids: CASSFTWDRASRETQYF. In DNA form, the CDR3 reads TGTGCCAGCAGCTTCACCTGGGACAGGGCCTCCCGAGAGACCCAGTACTTC.

Worth noting for this clone: Different DNA sequences within this sample yield the same CDR3. The gene calls are TRBV7-2 and TRBJ2-7; D possibly matches TRBD1 or TRBD2 (5 bases each). V was clipped by 5 bases and J by 0 bases, with 14 bases between them. CDR1 is SGHTA and CDR2 is FQGNSA in the germline V gene. The CDR3 has 15 residues. CDR3 in amino acids: CASSLGTGSSYEQYF. CDR3 sequence (DNA): TGTGCCAGCAGCCTAGGGACGGGTAGCTCCTACGAGCAGTACTTC.

This clone was picked up a small number of times. The J gene is TRBJ1-1, the V gene TRBV10-3; D possibly corresponds to TRBD1 (6 bases). Germline-derived CDR1 and CDR2 are ENHRY and SYGVKD. CDR3 length: 14 amino acids. The ends were cut back, 10 bases at V and 5 bases at J, with 20 bases in the middle. The CDR3 region has the DNA TGTGCCAGCGCAGACAGGAGGCGAAATACTGAAGCTTTCTTT. Protein sequence: CASADRRRNTEAFF.

The CDR3 DNA sequence: TGTGCCAGCAGCGGAGCCCTGGGGCGGGGGCCCCACAATGAGCAGTTCTTC. This sequence encodes CASSGALGRGPHNEQFF. The chain is built from TRBV9 and TRBJ2-1; perhaps TRBD2 as D (7 bases). CDR3 length equals 17 residues. The germline gives CDR1 SGDLS, CDR2 YYNGEE. V shed 3 bases and J shed 5 bases, with 21 bases lying between them.

The CDR3 nucleotides read TGCGCCAGCAGTCTCCGGACAGGGTGGTACGAGCAGTACTTC. Translated: CASSLRTGWYEQYF. The chain recombines TRBV5-1 with TRBJ2-7; 8 positions agree with TRBD1. This CDR3 spans 14 amino acids. V gave up 5 bases and J gave up 4 bases; unmatched junction bases: 8. The germline CDR1 and CDR2 sequences are SGHRS and YFSETQ.

The gene calls are TRBV7-2 and TRBJ2-7; 12 positions agree with TRBD2. Germline V CDR1 and CDR2: SGHTA, FQGNSA. This CDR3 has 16 residues. V was pared by 5 bases and J by 9 bases, with 14 bases of the junction left unmatched. CDR3 protein: CASSPSLAGGFSGQYF. The CDR3, as DNA: TGTGCCAGCAGCCCATCACTAGCGGGGGGATTCTCGGGGCAGTACTTC.